The 27 T cell receptor beta chains in this list originate from one sample, sequenced in a study of T cell responses to AZD1222 COVID-19 vaccine (TCRdb year 2021). What the time point label conveys for this sample: baseline before first vaccination. The library was generated by the immunoSEQ multiplex PCR assay. TCRdb holds this immuneACCESS table with in-frame rearrangements only. Some clones are missing; in checked studies, unresolved V genes explain under half, and the rest has no known cause. The sample contains 110,000 to 150,000 clones, about 90% of them found a single time. Jointly, the top ten make up around 5% of the sample. This material consisted of peripheral blood, taken on day 0 of AZD1222 vaccination. These receptors came from an adult in good health.

This rearrangement joins TRBV27 to TRBJ1-5; D unclear. Trimming shortened V by 5 bases and J by 2 bases, and 13 bases separated the two germline ends. CDR3 length: 15 residues. Germline CDR1 and CDR2: MNHEY and SMNVEV (reference sequence). The chain's CDR3 is CASSPLGVGNQPQHF. Written as DNA, the CDR3 is TGTGCCAGCAGTCCCCTTGGGGTTGGCAATCAGCCCCAGCATTTT.

The rearrangement uses TRBV19 and TRBJ1-5; maybe TRBD1 (5 bases). CDR1 is LNHDA and CDR2 is SQIVND in the germline V gene (reference sequence). This CDR3 has 17 residues. V was shortened by 5 bases and J by 2 bases, with 19 bases between the two germline ends. DNA for the CDR3: TGTGCCAGTAGTGACGACGGGACCGTCGTGGGCAATCAGCCCCAGCATTTT. Its translation is CASSDDGTVVGNQPQHF.

V gene TRBV19 combines with J gene TRBJ1-5, with D uncertain. The CDR3 is made up of 14 amino acids. The germline CDR1 and CDR2 sequences are LNHDA and SQIVND (reference sequence). V was trimmed by 6 bases and J by 9 bases, leaving 18 bases between them. CDR3 loop: CASSPSGSLLPQHF. CDR3 DNA: TGTGCCAGTAGCCCTTCGGGGTCGCTGTTGCCCCAGCATTTT.

The chain employs TRBV30 and TRBJ2-2; the D is unclear. CDR1 and CDR2 from the germline V gene are GTSNPN and SVGIG (reference sequence). The CDR3 extends over 15 amino acids. Trimming removed 2 bases from V and 4 bases from J, with 14 bases in between. The DNA for the CDR3 is TGTGCCTGGAGTCCTTACCCGAAAGTCACCGGGGAGCTGTTTTTT. This translates into CAWSPYPKVTGELFF.

The gene calls are TRBV6-2 or TRBV6-3 and TRBJ2-5; D ambiguous. The germline V and J ends were trimmed by 3 bases and 7 bases, with 18 bases remaining between them. The CDR3 is 15 residues long. CDR1 and CDR2 (germline): MNHEY, SVGEGT. The CDR3 DNA reads as TGTGCCAGCAGTTATCGAGCCCCAGGAAGGCGGACCCAGTACTTC. Residues: CASSYRAPGRRTQYF.

The chain is built from TRBV11-3 and TRBJ1-6, with D tentatively TRBD1 (5 bases). The CDR3 is made up of 13 amino acids. The germline gives CDR1 SGHNT, CDR2 YENEEA. V was trimmed by 8 bases and J by 14 bases, leaving 19 bases between them. CDR3: CASGRDPQKTLHF. The CDR3, as DNA: TGTGCCAGCGGCCGGGACCCGCAAAAAACCCTCCACTTT.

Many counts were recorded for this clone. The chain couples TRBV18 to TRBJ2-7; the D gene is possibly TRBD2 (6 bases). Germline values: CDR1 KGHSH, CDR2 LQKENI. The CDR3 sequence is 16 residues long. Trimming removed 5 bases at V and 4 bases at J, with 21 bases between. The CDR3 spells CASSSLRGQRSYEQYF. CDR3 nucleotides: TGTGCCAGCTCATCATTGCGGGGCCAGCGGAGTTACGAGCAGTACTTC.

About this clone itself: The junction departs from germline at one end; a sequencing error may be responsible. The chain has TRBV2 and TRBJ1-3, with 12 nucleotides matching TRBD1. In germline, CDR1 is SNHLY, CDR2 FYNNEI. The CDR3 runs to 12 residues. CDR3 nucleotides: TGCGGGACAGGGGGCCCTGGAAACACCATATATTTT. It specifies CGTGGPGNTIYF.

The chain combines TRBV5-1 with TRBJ2-3; D unresolved. V was trimmed by 0 bases and J by 2 bases, leaving 7 bases between them. The germline gives CDR1 SGHRS, CDR2 YFSETQ. This CDR3 contains 14 residues. The CDR3 sequence is CASSLAVPTDTQYF. In nucleotides, the CDR3 is TGCGCCAGCAGCTTGGCCGTTCCCACAGATACGCAGTATTTT.

The J gene is TRBJ2-7, the V gene TRBV6-6, with a possible D match to TRBD2 (6 bases). Trimming cost V 7 bases and J 3 bases, with 16 bases left between them. The CDR3 is made up of 14 amino acids. The V gene's germline CDR1 is MNHNY and CDR2 SVGAGI (reference sequence). CDR3 DNA sequence: TGTGCCAGCACCCCGGGCGGGAACCTCTACGAGCAGTACTTC. Protein product: CASTPGGNLYEQYF.

In this sample, this clone turned up a few times. This chain connects TRBV5-1 to TRBJ2-5; maybe TRBD1 (6 bases). The CDR3 spans 14 residues. The V and J ends lost 3 bases and 0 bases respectively, with 9 bases between them. Looked up from germline, CDR1 is SGHRS and CDR2 is YFSETQ. The DNA of the CDR3 is TGCGCCAGCAGCTCAGGGGACAACCAAGAGACCCAGTACTTC. Residues: CASSSGDNQETQYF.

In its sample, this clone was seen once. V is TRBV27 and J is TRBJ2-1; 13 nucleotides match TRBD2. V was clipped by 5 bases and J by 6 bases; unmatched bases: 10. CDR3 length: 17 amino acids. In germline, CDR1 is MNHEY, CDR2 SMNVEV (reference sequence). The CDR3 reads CASSGRTSGSPGNEQFF. CDR3 nucleotides: TGTGCCAGCAGTGGAAGGACTAGCGGGAGTCCCGGCAATGAGCAGTTCTTC.

CDR3 nucleotide sequence: TGTGCCAGCAATCCGGAACAGGGGTGGGTTGTCTATGGCTACACCTTC. It yields the protein CASNPEQGWVVYGYTF. The V and J genes are TRBV2 and TRBJ1-2, with 7 bases matching TRBD1. This CDR3 is built from 16 residues. V lost 7 bases and J lost 4; bases outside the gene matches: 15. CDR1 SNHLY and CDR2 FYNNEI come from the germline V gene.

This chain uses TRBV7-9 with TRBJ2-3; D remains ambiguous. The CDR3 extends over 15 amino acids. The germline V gene has CDR1 SEHNR and CDR2 FQNEAQ (reference sequence). V lost 1 base and J lost 1, with 9 bases in between. The CDR3: CASSLDRLRTDTQYF. CDR3 DNA: TGTGCCAGCAGCTTAGACAGACTGCGCACAGATACGCAGTATTTT.

The J gene is TRBJ2-5, the V gene TRBV20-1; no definite D call. The germline CDR1 and CDR2 sequences are DFQATT and SNEGSKA (reference sequence). The CDR3 is 11 amino acids. V shed 3 bases and J shed 1 base, with 3 bases lying between them. CDR3 amino acids: CSASSQETQYF. The CDR3, as DNA: TGCAGTGCTAGTTCCCAAGAGACCCAGTACTTC.

This clone showed up just a few times. The J gene is TRBJ1-5, the V gene TRBV27; D gene unclear. Germline CDR1 MNHEY, CDR2 SMNVEV (reference sequence). The CDR3 is 16 residues long. The germline V and J ends were trimmed by 2 bases and 0 bases, with 11 bases remaining between them. CDR3 sequence (DNA): TGTGCCAGCAGTTTAGTATCGGGTTTTAGCAATCAGCCCCAGCATTTT. Its protein product is CASSLVSGFSNQPQHF.

The V gene is TRBV27, the J gene TRBJ2-5; TRBD2 aligns across 8 bases. CDR3 length: 14 amino acids. Germline loops: CDR1 MNHEY, CDR2 SMNVEV (reference sequence). The V gene end was trimmed by 5 bases and the J gene end by 5 bases; junction bases not matched to a gene: 7. Here the CDR3 reads CASSTGLAWETQYF. The CDR3 DNA reads TGTGCCAGCAGTACTGGACTAGCTTGGGAGACCCAGTACTTC.

This chain links TRBV20-1 with TRBJ1-2; perhaps TRBD1 as D (5 bases). Germline CDR1 is DFQATT and CDR2 is SNEGSKA (reference sequence). Trimming cost V 7 bases and J 3 bases, with 9 bases left between them. The CDR3 is 11 residues long. CDR3 sequence reads: CSEAGDYGYTF. The CDR3 region has the DNA TGCAGTGAGGCGGGGGACTATGGCTACACCTTC.

The CDR3 spells CASSDLRVTTTEAFF. CDR3 coding DNA: TGTGCCAGCAGTGATTTAAGAGTGACTACCACTGAAGCTTTCTTT. The V gene is TRBV6-1, the J gene TRBJ1-1; D ambiguous. The germline gives CDR1 MNHNS, CDR2 SASEGT. This CDR3 is 15 amino acids long. Trimming shortened V by 3 bases and J by 4 bases, and 15 bases separated the two germline ends.

The chain combines TRBV9 with TRBJ1-5; D is ambiguous. The germline V gene has CDR1 SGDLS and CDR2 YYNGEE. The CDR3 is 16 amino acids. V gave up 4 bases and J gave up 2 bases, with 16 bases separating them. This chain's CDR3 is CASSRSGSYGNQPQHF. CDR3 in DNA: TGTGCCAGCAGCCGTTCCGGGAGTTATGGCAATCAGCCCCAGCATTTT.

The gene calls are TRBV15 and TRBJ2-1; 8 nucleotides agree with TRBD2. Germline CDR1 LNHNV, CDR2 YYDKDF (reference sequence). Germline trimming cut 0 bases from V and 2 bases from J; bases unmatched to any gene: 3. This CDR3 comprises 16 residues. The CDR3 here is CATSREAGGAYNEQFF. The CDR3 DNA reads TGTGCCACCAGCAGAGAGGCGGGAGGCGCCTACAATGAGCAGTTCTTC.

The chain has TRBV4-2 and TRBJ2-2; D might be TRBD2 (5 bases). The CDR3 is 16 residues long. Germline values: CDR1 LGHNA, CDR2 YNFKEQ. V was cut by 1 base and J by 4 bases, with 13 bases left in between. This chain's CDR3 is CASSQAFGVRTGELFF. CDR3 DNA sequence: TGTGCCAGCAGCCAAGCCTTCGGGGTCCGCACCGGGGAGCTGTTTTTT.

The chain carries TRBV6-5 and TRBJ2-1; no definite D call. V was shortened by 0 bases and J by 6 bases, with 6 bases between the two germline ends. CDR3 length: 13 amino acids. CDR1 is MNHEY and CDR2 is SVGAGI in the germline V gene. CDR3 in amino acids: CASSYSGLNEQFF. The CDR3 DNA follows: TGTGCCAGCAGTTACTCAGGGCTCAATGAGCAGTTCTTC.

In this sample, this clone turned up once. The CDR3 DNA reads as TGTGCCAGCAGTCCAGACACCGGGCGAGGCTACACCTTC. It encodes CASSPDTGRGYTF. This chain links TRBV27 with TRBJ1-2, with D unresolved. Germline CDR1 and CDR2: MNHEY and SMNVEV (reference sequence). Trimming took off 5 bases at V and 8 bases at J, with 15 bases between the two ends. There are 13 residues in the CDR3.

The chain carries TRBV27 and TRBJ2-3; the D gene is possibly TRBD2 (5 bases). CDR3 size: 14 residues. The germline V gene encodes CDR1 MNHEY and CDR2 SMNVEV (reference sequence). The germline V and J ends were trimmed by 3 bases and 4 bases, with 11 bases remaining between them. CDR3 amino acids: CASSFSLAPDTQYF. In DNA form, the CDR3 reads TGTGCCAGCAGTTTCTCTCTAGCCCCAGATACGCAGTATTTT.

This chain uses TRBV6-4 with TRBJ2-1; D might be TRBD1 (7 bases). V dropped 9 bases and J dropped 0 bases, with 15 bases sitting between them. The CDR3 is 15 residues long. Germline loops: CDR1 MRHNA, CDR2 SNTAGT. The CDR3 nucleotides read TGTGCCAGTGGAGGGGGCGAGGGCTCCTACAATGAGCAGTTCTTC. It encodes CASGGGEGSYNEQFF.

This rearrangement joins TRBV30 to TRBJ1-5; possibly TRBD1 for D (6 bases). The germline CDR1 and CDR2 sequences are GTSNPN and SVGIG (reference sequence). V was pared by 1 base and J by 5 bases, with 15 bases between. CDR3 length equals 15 residues. The CDR3 loop reads CAWSEGGRRYQPQHF. CDR3 in DNA: TGTGCCTGGAGTGAGGGGGGCAGGAGATATCAGCCCCAGCATTTT. The full variable domain, rest sourced from reference TRBV30 and TRBJ1-5, is SQTIHQWPATLVQPVGSPLSLECTVEGTSNPNLYWYRQAAGRGLQLLFYSVGIGQISSEVPQNLSASRPQDRQFILSSKKLLLSDSGFYLCAWSEGGRRYQPQHFGDGTRLSIL.